This T cell receptor beta chain was captured in a study of OX40 agonist ivuxolimab in advanced cancers. Study in general: Dose-escalation patients suffered from hepatocellular carcinoma, melanoma, renal cell or head and neck cancer. Whole-study findings and limits: Expanded clones belonging to CD8+ T cells outnumbered, on average, those of CD4+.

Of note for this clone: The antigen remains undetermined.

The V gene's germline CDR1 is LGHNA and CDR2 YSLEER. V was trimmed by 4 bases and J by 9 bases, leaving 13 bases between them. This CDR3 is built from 13 residues. Samples of blood were obtained at baseline, on cycle 4 day 1, and on cycle 7 day 1. Libraries were prepared by immunoSEQ multiplex PCR; TCRdb keeps only in-frame clonotypes and omits some of them. The sample contains 57,000 or so clones, 93% of which appear only once. V and J are TRBV4-3 and TRBJ1-3; D gene uncertain. The TCR originated in an adult with an advanced solid tumor such as melanoma, head and neck, liver or kidney cancer. Sample: CD4+ or CD8+ T cells sorted from blood, taken in a trial of the OX40 agonist ivuxolimab. The CDR3 coding sequence is TGCGCCAGCAGCCGTCACACCGGGAGCACCATATATTTT. Protein sequence: CASSRHTGSTIYF.